This is a list of T cell receptor beta chains from one sample in a study of siplizumab effects on memory and regulatory T cells. Profiled with immunoSEQ multiplex PCR; TCRdb holds only in-frame clones, not every one. The sample holds some 41,000 clones, around 90% seen once. What was sequenced was naive CD4+ T cells sorted from blood. These receptors were taken from a human donor in good health. Both conserved end residues are part of each CDR3. A D gene is named only where the DNA matches it firmly. The size of a clone is reported for some rows only, either as once, few or many, or as a class for expanded clones.

d_call,v_call,clone_size,j_call,cdr3_nt,cdr3_aa
TRBD1,TRBV27,.,TRBJ1-3,TGTGCCAGCAGACAGGGGCCTAGCTCTGGAAACACCATATATTTT,CASRQGPSSGNTIYF
.,TRBV4-2,.,TRBJ1-3,TGTGCCAGCAGCCAAGATAACGGGGGCTCTGGAAACACCATATATTTT,CASSQDNGGSGNTIYF
TRBD1,TRBV28,.,TRBJ2-1,TGTGCCAGCAGTCGAGGGGGCCCGTCCTACAATGAGCAGTTCTTC,CASSRGGPSYNEQFF
.,TRBV11-2,.,TRBJ2-7,TGTGCCAGCAGCCTTACAGGGTACGAGCAGTACTTC,CASSLTGYEQYF
.,TRBV25-1,once,TRBJ1-1,TGTGCCAGCAGTGAATGGAAGGGGACGGCTGAAGCTTTCTTT,CASSEWKGTAEAFF
.,TRBV6-1,.,TRBJ1-5,TGTGCCAGCAGTGAAGGGGTAGGCAATCAGCCCCAGCATTTT,CASSEGVGNQPQHF
TRBD2,TRBV18,.,TRBJ2-7,TGTGCCAGCTCACCGGGACTAGCTTTCGACGAGCAGTACTTC,CASSPGLAFDEQYF
TRBD2,TRBV7-3,once,TRBJ2-2,TGTGCCAGCAGCTTAACTAGCGGGAGGATGAACGGGGAGCTGTTTTTT,CASSLTSGRMNGELFF
TRBD1,TRBV30,.,TRBJ1-2,TGTGCCTGGAGTGGGGACAGGGGGAAGAACTATGGCTACACCTTC,CAWSGDRGKNYGYTF
.,TRBV5-4,once,TRBJ2-3,TGTGCCAGCAGCCTCCGGGGAAACACAGATACGCAGTATTTT,CASSLRGNTDTQYF
TRBD1,TRBV5-1,once,TRBJ1-1,TGCGCCAGCAGCCCTGACCCGGGACAGTTGAACACTGAAGCTTTCTTT,CASSPDPGQLNTEAFF
.,TRBV11-2,.,TRBJ2-3,TGTGCCAGCAGCTTAGCCATTAGCGGACGACTCGGGGATACGCAGTATTTT,CASSLAISGRLGDTQYF
TRBD1,TRBV6-1,.,TRBJ1-2,TGTGCCAGCAGACGACAGGGGAATGACTATGGCTACACCTTC,CASRRQGNDYGYTF
TRBD2,TRBV7-9,few,TRBJ2-1,TGTGCCAGCAGCCCAGCTAGCGGGGTGAGCTCCTACAATGAGCAGTTCTTC,CASSPASGVSSYNEQFF
TRBD1,TRBV25-1,.,TRBJ1-1,TGTGCCAGCAGTGCCATGACAGGGTATACCACTGAAGCTTTCTTT,CASSAMTGYTTEAFF
TRBD1,TRBV18,.,TRBJ1-5,TGTGCCAGCTCACCTGGGGACAGAGACATCTATAGCAATCAGCCCCAGCATTTT,CASSPGDRDIYSNQPQHF
.,TRBV12-5,few,TRBJ1-3,TGTGCTAGTGGTCCGGTAAGCTCTGGAAACACCATATATTTT,CASGPVSSGNTIYF
.,TRBV5-1,.,TRBJ2-1,TGCGCCAGCAGCTTGATAGGGGCCCGTCTCAATGAGCAGTTCTTC,CASSLIGARLNEQFF
TRBD2,TRBV5-1,.,TRBJ2-2,TGCGCCAGCAGCTTGATCGAGCGGGAGCACACCGGGGAGCTGTTTTTT,CASSLIEREHTGELFF
.,TRBV7-3,.,TRBJ2-3,TGTGCCAGCAGCTTCGGTCCAAGCACAGATACGCAGTATTTT,CASSFGPSTDTQYF
TRBD1,TRBV5-1,once,TRBJ1-1,TGCGCCAGCAGCTTGCCAGGGGGTGGCACTGAAGCTTTCTTT,CASSLPGGGTEAFF
.,TRBV6-1,few,TRBJ1-2,TGTGCCAGCAGTGAAAGGAGGGTCTATGGCTACACCTTC,CASSERRVYGYTF
.,TRBV7-2,.,TRBJ1-3,TGTGCCAGCAGCTTGTTAATGGAATACTCTGGAAACACCATATATTTT,CASSLLMEYSGNTIYF
TRBD1,TRBV2,.,TRBJ1-1,TGTGCCAGCAGTGCCCGGACAGGGGTGAACACTGAAGCTTTCTTT,CASSARTGVNTEAFF
.,TRBV6-1,once,TRBJ1-3,TGTGCCAGTAGGGGGGTCGACACCATATATTTT,CASRGVDTIYF
.,TRBV11-2,.,TRBJ1-3,TGTGCCAGCAGCTTAGAGGGCAGGGCTGGAAACACCATATATTTT,CASSLEGRAGNTIYF
.,TRBV6-5,.,TRBJ2-7,TGTGCCAGCAGTTACTCGGAGAGTACCTACGAGCAGTACTTC,CASSYSESTYEQYF
TRBD1,TRBV6-1,.,TRBJ1-3,TGTGCCAGCCGGACAGGGACTACCTCTGGAAACACCATATATTTT,CASRTGTTSGNTIYF
TRBD1,TRBV6-5,.,TRBJ2-3,TGTGCCAGCCGCAGGGGGCTCTCGGATACGCAGTATTTT,CASRRGLSDTQYF
TRBD1,TRBV19,.,TRBJ1-2,TGTGCCAGTAAGGGGATTCGGGACAGTCTATACTATGGCTACACCTTC,CASKGIRDSLYYGYTF
TRBD2,TRBV10-2,.,TRBJ2-1,TGCGCCAGTTCTCATGAGACTAGCGAGTCGAGGGATGAGCAGTTCTTC,CASSHETSESRDEQFF
TRBD2,TRBV5-4,.,TRBJ2-5,TGTGCCAGCAGCCCAGGGACTAGCGGGCTGCAAGAGACCCAGTACTTC,CASSPGTSGLQETQYF
.,TRBV6-5,.,TRBJ2-7,TGTGCCAGCAGTGACGGGGGATCCTACGAGCAGTACTTC,CASSDGGSYEQYF
TRBD1,TRBV19,.,TRBJ1-4,TGTGCCAGTAGTATTACAGGGGGAGCTAATGAAAAACTGTTTTTT,CASSITGGANEKLFF
.,TRBV30,.,TRBJ1-1,TGTGCCTGGAGTGTCGGGGCAAACACTGAAGCTTTCTTT,CAWSVGANTEAFF
TRBD2,TRBV2,once,TRBJ2-4,TGTGCCAGCCTTCGGACTAGCGGGGGGGTGTCGGTGGCCAAAAACATTCAGTACTTC,CASLRTSGGVSVAKNIQYF
.,TRBV11-3,.,TRBJ1-1,TGTGCCAGCAGCTTCAGGCCGGGCACTGAAGCTTTCTTT,CASSFRPGTEAFF
.,TRBV5-1,.,TRBJ1-6,TGCGCCAGCAGCTCTCAGATTTCCCCCGGTGGGTCACCCCTCCACTTT,CASSSQISPGGSPLHF
.,TRBV6-5,.,TRBJ1-1,TGTGCCAGCAGTTACTCGAAAGTGGGGGTGACTGAAGCTTTCTTT,CASSYSKVGVTEAFF
.,TRBV6-4,.,TRBJ1-1,TGTGCCAGCAGAGACATGGAGAACACTGAAGCTTTCTTT,CASRDMENTEAFF
.,TRBV9,.,TRBJ1-6,TGTGCCAGCAGCGTAGGGTGGCAGGGGTATAATTCACCCCTCCACTTT,CASSVGWQGYNSPLHF
TRBD2,TRBV19,.,TRBJ2-3,TGTGCCAGTACTAGCGGGAGGGCCCCCATAGATACGCAGTATTTT,CASTSGRAPIDTQYF
TRBD1,TRBV4-1,.,TRBJ2-7,TGCGCCAGCAGGCCACAGGGGGCGTCCTACGAGCAGTACTTC,CASRPQGASYEQYF
TRBD2,TRBV4-2,.,TRBJ2-7,TGTGCCAGCAGCCAAGTCGATGTAGCGGGGGCGGACGAGCAGTACTTC,CASSQVDVAGADEQYF
TRBD1,TRBV10-2,.,TRBJ2-2,TGCGCCAGCAGTGACCCAGGACAGGGAAGGGCCGGGGAGCTGTTTTTT,CASSDPGQGRAGELFF
.,TRBV7-2,.,TRBJ2-7,TGTGCCAGCAGCTGGCCTAGAGCGCGGTCCTACGAGCAGTACTTC,CASSWPRARSYEQYF
TRBD1,TRBV30,.,TRBJ1-2,TGTGCCTGGAGCGCCACTGGGCACAGGGGGACTTATAACAATGGCTACACCTTC,CAWSATGHRGTYNNGYTF
.,TRBV6-5,.,TRBJ2-5,TGTGCCAGCAGTTACTCGAGTGTAGCGGTTGGTTCCCAGTACTTC,CASSYSSVAVGSQYF
TRBD2,TRBV6-5,.,TRBJ2-7,TGTGCCAGCAGTTACTCACTAGCGAGGAGCGAGCAGTACTTC,CASSYSLARSEQYF
.,TRBV18,.,TRBJ1-3,TGTGCCAGCTCACATGACAACTCTGGAAACACCATATATTTT,CASSHDNSGNTIYF
.,TRBV2,.,TRBJ2-2,TGTGCCAGCAGGGAGGGACAGAGAAAGAACACCGGGGAGCTGTTTTTT,CASREGQRKNTGELFF
.,TRBV18,few,TRBJ1-6,TGTGCCAGCTGCAGGGTTTCTCATAATTCACCCCTCCACTTT,CASCRVSHNSPLHF
.,TRBV4-1,once,TRBJ2-5,TGCGCCAGCAGCCTTGGACGCAGGGGTGGAGAGACCCAGTACTTC,CASSLGRRGGETQYF
.,TRBV6-5,.,TRBJ1-3,TGTGCCAGCATGCCACTAGCTACGTGGGACACCATATATTTT,CASMPLATWDTIYF